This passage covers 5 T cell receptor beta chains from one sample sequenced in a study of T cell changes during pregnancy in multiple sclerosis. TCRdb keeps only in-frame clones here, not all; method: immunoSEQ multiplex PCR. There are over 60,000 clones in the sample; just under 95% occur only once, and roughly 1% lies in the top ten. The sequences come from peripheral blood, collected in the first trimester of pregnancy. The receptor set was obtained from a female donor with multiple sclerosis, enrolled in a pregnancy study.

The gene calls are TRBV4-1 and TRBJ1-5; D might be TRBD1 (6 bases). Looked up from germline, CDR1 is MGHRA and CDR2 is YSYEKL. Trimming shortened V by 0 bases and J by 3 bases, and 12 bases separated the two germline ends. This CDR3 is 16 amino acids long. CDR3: CASSQEATGYNQPQHF. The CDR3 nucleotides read TGCGCCAGCAGCCAAGAAGCGACAGGATACAATCAGCCCCAGCATTTT.

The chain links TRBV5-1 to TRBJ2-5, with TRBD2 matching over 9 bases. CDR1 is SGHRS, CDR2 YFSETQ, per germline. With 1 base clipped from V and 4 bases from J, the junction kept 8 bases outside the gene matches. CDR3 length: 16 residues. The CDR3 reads CASSLPVAGVGETQYF. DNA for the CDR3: TGCGCCAGCAGCTTGCCCGTAGCGGGAGTAGGAGAGACCCAGTACTTC.

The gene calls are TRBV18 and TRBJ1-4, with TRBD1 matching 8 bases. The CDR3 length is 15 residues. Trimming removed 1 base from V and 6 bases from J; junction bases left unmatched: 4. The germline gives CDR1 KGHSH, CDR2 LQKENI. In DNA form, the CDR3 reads TGTGCCAGCTCACCACTTCTGACAGGGGATGAAAAACTGTTTTTT. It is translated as CASSPLLTGDEKLFF.

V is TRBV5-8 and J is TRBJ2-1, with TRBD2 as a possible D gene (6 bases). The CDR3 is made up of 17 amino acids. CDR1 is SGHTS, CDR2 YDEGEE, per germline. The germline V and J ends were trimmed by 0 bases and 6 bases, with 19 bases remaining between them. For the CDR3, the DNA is TGTGCCAGCAGCTTGGCCAGAGGACGGGAGAGAAGCAATGAGCAGTTCTTC. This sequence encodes CASSLARGRERSNEQFF. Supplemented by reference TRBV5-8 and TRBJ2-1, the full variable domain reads EAGVTQSPTHLIKTRGQQATLRCSPISGHTSVYWYQQALGLGLQFLLWYDEGEERNRGNFPPRFSGRQFPNYSSELNVNALELEDSALYLCASSLARGRERSNEQFFGPGTRLTVL.

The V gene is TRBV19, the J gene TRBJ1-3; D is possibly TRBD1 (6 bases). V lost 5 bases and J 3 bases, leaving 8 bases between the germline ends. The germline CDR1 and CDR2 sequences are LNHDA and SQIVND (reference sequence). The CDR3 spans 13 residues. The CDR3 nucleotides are TGTGCCAGTAGTCCGGACAGTGGAAACACCATATATTTT. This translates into CASSPDSGNTIYF.